These 18 T cell receptor beta chains were all obtained from the same sample, sequenced in a study of regulatory T cells in long-lasting Graves disease. Time point indicated: persistent/refractory GD, antithyroid drugs over 5 years with positive TRAb. The TCR library was prepared using RNA isolated from PBMCs. HTBI primers from iRepertoire and Arm-PCR of CDR3 regions yielded the TCR beta libraries. TCRdb itself ran the multiplex PCR reads through MiXCR, one entry per CDR3 protein. The repertoire holds 700,000 or so distinct CDR3 sequences, with approximately 31% as singletons. The sample was peripheral blood mononuclear cells (PBMCs), taken when the disease was refractory, from a patient treated with antithyroid drugs. Receptor source: a female donor with Graves disease.

This clonotype showed up just a few times. The chain is built from TRBV12-5 and TRBJ1-5; D might be TRBD1 (5 bases). The CDR3 is made up of 15 amino acids. Germline values: CDR1 LGHNT, CDR2 FRNRAP. V was shortened by 5 bases and J by 2 bases, with 13 bases between the two germline ends. The CDR3 protein is CASGPGRLGNQPQHF. Written as DNA, the CDR3 is TGTGCTAGTGGTCCGGGGCGATTGGGCAATCAGCCCCAGCATTTT.

This chain joins TRBV11-2 and TRBJ2-5; D might be TRBD1 (6 bases). CDR3 length: 15 residues. V was pared by 1 base and J by 5 bases, with 14 bases between. Germline-derived CDR1 and CDR2 are SGHAT and FQNNGV. The DNA for the CDR3 is TGTGCCAGCAGCTTAGCGGGCAGGGGAGAGGAGACCCAGTACTTC. It yields the protein CASSLAGRGEETQYF.

This clonotype occurred many times. The CDR3 is CASSLSSGPSYEQYF. CDR3 in DNA: TGTGCCAGCAGTTTGTCTAGCGGCCCCTCCTACGAGCAGTACTTC. The chain uses TRBV12-3 or TRBV12-4 and TRBJ2-7; 7 nucleotides align to TRBD2. The CDR3 is made up of 15 amino acids. The V segment lost 3 bases and the J segment 0 bases; nucleotides outside the gene matches: 5.

There are a few counts of this clonotype. The CDR3 region is CASSLDLLEYEQYF. CDR3 coding DNA: TGTGCCAGCAGCTTAGATTTGCTGGAATACGAGCAGTACTTC. The chain recombines TRBV11-2 with TRBJ2-7; D unclear. In germline, CDR1 is SGHAT, CDR2 FQNNGV. This CDR3 is 14 amino acids long. V was pared by 0 bases and J by 4 bases, with 10 bases between.

This chain connects TRBV6-1 to TRBJ1-2; 12 bases line up with TRBD1. Germline values: CDR1 MNHNS, CDR2 SASEGT. V lost 6 bases, J lost 4 bases, and 9 bases stayed unmatched. There are 16 residues in the CDR3. CDR3 in DNA: TGTGCCAGCAGGTCCCGGGGACAGGGGGCGGGCTATGGCTACACCTTC. Protein product: CASRSRGQGAGYGYTF.

The CDR3 reads CSASRGQWNQPQHF. The CDR3 nucleotides read TGCAGTGCTAGTAGGGGACAATGGAATCAGCCCCAGCATTTT. The rearrangement joins TRBV20-1 to TRBJ1-5, with D perhaps matching TRBD1 (6 bases). Trimming left V 3 bases short and J 4 bases short, with 13 bases between. CDR1 and CDR2 from the germline V gene are DFQATT and SNEGSKA (reference sequence). There are 14 residues in the CDR3.

This clonotype was found a few times. The CDR3 reads CSAREPGLEKLFF. CDR3 coding DNA: TGCAGTGCTAGAGAACCGGGCCTGGAAAAACTGTTTTTT. The chain joins TRBV20-1 to TRBJ1-4; D call uncertain. Trimming pared 0 bases from V and 8 bases from J, leaving 10 bases between. The CDR3 is 13 amino acids. Germline CDR1 reads DFQATT; CDR2 reads SNEGSKA (reference sequence).

This clonotype was detected a few times. J is TRBJ2-2 and V is TRBV19, with TRBD2 matching over 11 bases. Germline CDR1 is LNHDA and CDR2 is SQIVND (reference sequence). CDR3 length equals 17 residues. Trimming took 7 bases from V and 5 from J; bases not matched to a gene: 12. The CDR3, as DNA: TGTGCCAGTACCGACCGTAGCGGGAGGGCCGGGACCGGGGAGCTGTTTTTT. Its protein product is CASTDRSGRAGTGELFF.

This clonotype was seen a handful of times. The chain couples TRBV28 to TRBJ1-4; possible D gene TRBD1, 6 bases. The CDR3 has 14 amino acids. Germline V gives CDR1 MDHEN, CDR2 SYDVKM. With 5 bases removed from V and 10 bases from J, the gap between germline ends came to 17 bases. CDR3 DNA sequence: TGTGCCAGCAGTCCCCGGGACACTGAAGGAAAACTGTTTTTT. As protein: CASSPRDTEGKLFF.

At least ten counts were recorded for this clonotype. The genes are TRBV6-5 and TRBJ1-6; no firm D call. Between the trimmed V and J ends, which lost 2 bases and 4 bases, there was a span of 3 bases. The CDR3 runs 13 residues. The V gene's germline CDR1 is MNHEY and CDR2 SVGAGI. CDR3 protein: CASSYTYNSPLHF. In DNA form, the CDR3 reads TGTGCCAGCAGTTACACATATAATTCACCCCTCCACTTT.

This chain uses TRBV2 with TRBJ2-7; 7 bases line up with TRBD2. Per the germline V gene, CDR1 is SNHLY and CDR2 is FYNNEI. V shed 7 bases and J 7 bases; nucleotides not matched to a gene: 13. The CDR3 is 14 amino acids. CDR3 in DNA: TGTGCCAGCAAGGTGGCTAGCGGAGTCGAGGAGCAGTACTTC. It translates to CASKVASGVEEQYF.

In DNA, the CDR3 is TGTGCCAGCAGCCCCGCGGGGCCCACAGCGGCTGAAGCTTTCTTT. This sequence encodes CASSPAGPTAAEAFF. The V call is TRBV28, the J call TRBJ1-1; a possible D gene is TRBD1 (5 bases). Per the germline V gene, CDR1 is MDHEN and CDR2 is SYDVKM. V was trimmed by 6 bases and J by 6 bases, leaving 20 bases between them. The CDR3 has 15 residues.

This clonotype was seen many times. V gene TRBV27 combines with J gene TRBJ2-5; D gene unclear. The CDR3 consists of 11 residues. The V gene's germline CDR1 is MNHEY and CDR2 SMNVEV (reference sequence). The V and J ends lost 1 base and 5 bases respectively, with 2 bases between them. The CDR3 loop reads CASSLWETQYF. CDR3 nucleotides: TGTGCCAGCAGTTTATGGGAGACCCAGTACTTC.

J is TRBJ2-1 and V is TRBV27; 7 bases align to TRBD2. Losses at the gene ends were 4 bases for V and 8 bases for J; bases not matched to a gene: 11. The CDR3 length is 15 residues. Germline V gene data show CDR1 as MNHEY and CDR2 as SMNVEV (reference sequence). The CDR3 DNA sequence: TGTGCCAGCAGTTACTCGGAGCGGGACGGGGATGAGCAGTTCTTC. It translates to CASSYSERDGDEQFF.

The gene calls are TRBV6-4 and TRBJ1-5, with TRBD1 matching over 7 bases. The ends lost 2 bases at V and 0 bases at J; junction bases unmatched: 4. This CDR3 has 16 amino acids. Germline values: CDR1 MRHNA, CDR2 SNTAGT. CDR3 bases: TGTGCCAGCAGTGACAACAGGGGACATAGCAATCAGCCCCAGCATTTT. As protein: CASSDNRGHSNQPQHF.

A few counts support this clonotype. The V gene is TRBV6-5, the J gene TRBJ1-2, with a possible D match to TRBD1 (6 bases). Trimming took off 0 bases at V and 4 bases at J, with 9 bases between the two ends. The CDR3 spans 14 residues. Germline loops: CDR1 MNHEY, CDR2 SVGAGI. The CDR3 DNA is TGTGCCAGCAGTTACTCGATAGGGGGCTATGGCTACACCTTC. Protein: CASSYSIGGYGYTF.

This clonotype was observed at least ten times. This chain links TRBV28 with TRBJ2-5; 10 nucleotides align to TRBD2. The CDR3 runs 18 residues. The germline CDR1 and CDR2 sequences are MDHEN and SYDVKM. V lost 5 bases to trimming and J lost 8 bases; unmatched junction nucleotides: 20. The CDR3: CASSTLAGEGEWTRTQYF. The CDR3 coding sequence is TGTGCCAGCAGTACCCTAGCGGGAGAGGGGGAGTGGACAAGAACCCAGTACTTC.

This clonotype occurred a few times. V and J are TRBV28 and TRBJ2-2; D perhaps matches TRBD1 (5 bases). The ends were cut back, 7 bases at V and 3 bases at J, with 15 bases in the middle. The CDR3 covers 15 residues. The germline gives CDR1 MDHEN, CDR2 SYDVKM. CDR3 DNA: TGTGCCAGCATACCCTTCGACAGATACACCGGGGAGCTGTTTTTT. Protein sequence: CASIPFDRYTGELFF.